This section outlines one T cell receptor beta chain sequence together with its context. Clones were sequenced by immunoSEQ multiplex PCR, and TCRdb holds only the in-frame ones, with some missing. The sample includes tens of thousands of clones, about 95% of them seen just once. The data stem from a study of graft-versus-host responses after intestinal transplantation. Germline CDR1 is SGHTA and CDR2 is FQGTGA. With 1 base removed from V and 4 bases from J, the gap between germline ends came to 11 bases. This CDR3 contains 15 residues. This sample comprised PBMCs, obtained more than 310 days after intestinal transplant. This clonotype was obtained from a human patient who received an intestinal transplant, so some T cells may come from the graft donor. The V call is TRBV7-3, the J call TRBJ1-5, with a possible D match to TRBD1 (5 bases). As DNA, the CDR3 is TGTGCCAGCAGCTTAAAGCGGACATATAATCAGCCCCAGCATTTT. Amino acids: CASSLKRTYNQPQHF.